Listed here are 3 T cell receptor beta chains from one sample, sequenced in a study of hypomethylating agent response in myelodysplastic syndrome. The protocol was immunoSEQ multiplex PCR, while the TCRdb copy is restricted to in-frame clones and leaves out a portion. The sample holds approximately 5,800 clones, roughly 85% seen once. The input for sequencing was bone marrow, taken before or after starting hypomethylating agent treatment for myelodysplastic syndrome (not recorded which). The receptors were gathered from a human donor with myelodysplastic syndrome.

V and J are TRBV4-1 and TRBJ1-1; no firm D call. CDR3 size: 14 residues. V shed 2 bases and J shed 0 bases, with 7 bases lying between them. CDR1 MGHRA and CDR2 YSYEKL come from the germline V gene. The CDR3 DNA reads as TGCGCCAGCAGCCAACCCGACTTGAACACTGAAGCTTTCTTT. Translation: CASSQPDLNTEAFF.

There are a few counts of this clone. V usage is TRBV30 and J usage is TRBJ1-6; D is ambiguous. The CDR3 consists of 13 residues. Trimming removed 4 bases from V and 9 bases from J, with 13 bases in between. CDR1 and CDR2 from the germline V gene are GTSNPN and SVGIG (reference sequence). CDR3 region: CAWTEPPSSPLHF. In DNA, the CDR3 is TGTGCCTGGACGGAGCCCCCTAGTTCACCCCTCCACTTT.

This chain links TRBV2 with TRBJ2-3, with 14 bases fitting TRBD2. Germline-derived CDR1 and CDR2 are SNHLY and FYNNEI. The CDR3 totals 14 residues. With V trimmed by 5 bases and J by 6 bases, 1 base remained unmatched. The CDR3 spells CASSWTSGGDTQYF. Written as DNA, the CDR3 is TGTGCCAGCAGTTGGACTAGCGGGGGGGATACGCAGTATTTT.